These T cell receptor beta chains were read from a single sample in a study of blood T cell repertoires in COVID-19. Sequencing used immunoSEQ multiplex PCR; TCRdb keeps in-frame clones, though not all of them. The sample records some 76,000 clones, roughly 87% being singletons. The sample was peripheral blood. These receptors originate from a woman between 18 and 29 years old with acute or convalescent COVID-19. Each CDR3 is given with its conserved first and last residue. D genes are given only for firm matches. Where a row states a size, it is once, few, many or the class of an expanded clone; other rows omit it.

j_gene: TRBJ2-7
d_gene: .
v_gene: TRBV5-1
abundance: .
len: 16
CDR3nt: TGCGCCAGTAAGGTAAACGGAGACGCGACGGCCTACGAGCAGTACTTC
CDR3aa: CASKVNGDATAYEQYF

j_gene: TRBJ2-1
d_gene: .
v_gene: TRBV29-1
abundance: .
len: 15
CDR3nt: TGCAGCGTTGGGCCCACCGCAAGCTCCTACAATGAGCAGTTCTTC
CDR3aa: CSVGPTASSYNEQFF

j_gene: TRBJ2-7
d_gene: TRBD1
v_gene: TRBV27
abundance: .
len: 13
CDR3nt: TGTGCCAGCAGTAAGACAGGGGGCTTCGAGCAGTACTTC
CDR3aa: CASSKTGGFEQYF

j_gene: TRBJ1-2
d_gene: .
v_gene: TRBV21-1
abundance: .
len: 13
CDR3nt: TGTGCCAGCAGCAAGGGGGCGAACTATGGCTACACCTTC
CDR3aa: CASSKGANYGYTF

j_gene: TRBJ2-5
d_gene: .
v_gene: TRBV6-1
abundance: .
len: 15
CDR3nt: TGTGCCAGCAGTGAATTGTCCGGGGGTCTTGAGACCCAGTACTTC
CDR3aa: CASSELSGGLETQYF

j_gene: TRBJ1-1
d_gene: TRBD1
v_gene: TRBV5-5
abundance: once
len: 15
CDR3nt: TGTGCCAGCAGCTTGGGGGACAGGTGGGACACTGAAGCTTTCTTT
CDR3aa: CASSLGDRWDTEAFF

j_gene: TRBJ2-1
d_gene: TRBD2
v_gene: TRBV19
abundance: .
len: 15
CDR3nt: TGTGCCAGTAGGAGGACTAGCGGGAGTTCTGGTGAGCAGTTCTTC
CDR3aa: CASRRTSGSSGEQFF

j_gene: TRBJ2-5
d_gene: .
v_gene: TRBV5-6
abundance: .
len: 16
CDR3nt: TGTGCCAGCAGCTTGGTACGCCTCAGGGATCGGGAGACCCAGTACTTC
CDR3aa: CASSLVRLRDRETQYF

j_gene: TRBJ2-5
d_gene: TRBD1
v_gene: TRBV7-2
abundance: .
len: 15
CDR3nt: TGTGCCAGCAGCCCGAGTAGGGGGCGCGTGGAGACCCAGTACTTC
CDR3aa: CASSPSRGRVETQYF

j_gene: TRBJ1-2
d_gene: .
v_gene: TRBV2
abundance: once
len: 14
CDR3nt: TGTGCCAGCAGTGGGACAGTTTTTAACTATGGCTACACCTTC
CDR3aa: CASSGTVFNYGYTF

j_gene: TRBJ1-1
d_gene: .
v_gene: TRBV4-2
abundance: .
len: 16
CDR3nt: TGTGCCAGCAGCCAAGATGGAGGATCGGGGTACACTGAAGCTTTCTTT
CDR3aa: CASSQDGGSGYTEAFF

j_gene: TRBJ1-2
d_gene: TRBD1
v_gene: TRBV6-6
abundance: .
len: 14
CDR3nt: TGTGCCAGCAGCGGACAGGGGCTTAACTATGGCTACACCTTC
CDR3aa: CASSGQGLNYGYTF

j_gene: TRBJ2-1
d_gene: TRBD2
v_gene: TRBV13
abundance: .
len: 15
CDR3nt: TGTGCCAGCAGCCCACGGGGGGGAACCTACAATGAGCAGTTCTTC
CDR3aa: CASSPRGGTYNEQFF

j_gene: TRBJ2-1
d_gene: TRBD2
v_gene: TRBV7-8
abundance: .
len: 12
CDR3nt: TGTGCCAGCAGCTTTTATAGCGGGAACCTCCTCTTC
CDR3aa: CASSFYSGNLLF

j_gene: TRBJ2-1
d_gene: .
v_gene: TRBV7-2
abundance: few
len: 14
CDR3nt: TGTGCCAGCAGCTTAGGCAGATCGGGGAATGAGCAGTTCTTC
CDR3aa: CASSLGRSGNEQFF

j_gene: TRBJ2-3
d_gene: TRBD2
v_gene: TRBV9
abundance: .
len: 15
CDR3nt: TGTGCCAGCAGCGACGCGGGAGGTTCCACAGATACGCAGTATTTT
CDR3aa: CASSDAGGSTDTQYF

j_gene: TRBJ1-5
d_gene: TRBD1
v_gene: TRBV7-8
abundance: .
len: 16
CDR3nt: TGTGCCAGCAGCTTAGCGGCTCAGGGGGGCAATCAGCCCCAGCATTTT
CDR3aa: CASSLAAQGGNQPQHF

j_gene: TRBJ2-1
d_gene: TRBD2
v_gene: TRBV5-1
abundance: .
len: 15
CDR3nt: TGCGCCAGCAGTGCTAGCGGGAGGGCGGGGAATGAGCAGTTCTTC
CDR3aa: CASSASGRAGNEQFF

j_gene: TRBJ1-2
d_gene: TRBD1
v_gene: TRBV24-1
abundance: .
len: 14
CDR3nt: TGTGCCACCAGTGGCGTGGACAGGGAGAATGGCTACACCTTC
CDR3aa: CATSGVDRENGYTF

j_gene: TRBJ1-1
d_gene: TRBD1
v_gene: TRBV14
abundance: .
len: 14
CDR3nt: TGTGCCAGCAGCCAGACAGGGTTCGGGACTGAAGCTTTCTTT
CDR3aa: CASSQTGFGTEAFF

j_gene: TRBJ2-3
d_gene: .
v_gene: TRBV5-5
abundance: .
len: 12
CDR3nt: TGTGCCAGCAGCTTGCTGACAGATACGCAGTATTTT
CDR3aa: CASSLLTDTQYF

j_gene: TRBJ2-7
d_gene: .
v_gene: TRBV5-1
abundance: .
len: 19
CDR3nt: TGCGCCAGCAGCCCTCGGGAGGGGGCGCGACAAAGGATCTCCTACGAGCAGTACTTC
CDR3aa: CASSPREGARQRISYEQYF

j_gene: TRBJ1-1
d_gene: .
v_gene: TRBV19
abundance: few
len: 16
CDR3nt: TGTGCCAGTAGCAACTATGGCGGGGAGGGAGGCACTGAAGCTTTCTTT
CDR3aa: CASSNYGGEGGTEAFF

j_gene: TRBJ1-1
d_gene: .
v_gene: TRBV2
abundance: .
len: 13
CDR3nt: TGTGCCAGCAGTGACCGTGACAACCTTAAAGCTTTCTTT
CDR3aa: CASSDRDNLKAFF

j_gene: TRBJ2-7
d_gene: TRBD2
v_gene: TRBV5-1
abundance: .
len: 13
CDR3nt: TGCGCCAGCAGCTTGACTAGCGGGCACGAGCAGTACTTC
CDR3aa: CASSLTSGHEQYF

j_gene: TRBJ1-5
d_gene: .
v_gene: TRBV28
abundance: .
len: 15
CDR3nt: TGTGCCAGCAGTGACTATTCAGGTAATTGGCAGCCCCAGCATTTT
CDR3aa: CASSDYSGNWQPQHF

j_gene: TRBJ1-2
d_gene: TRBD1
v_gene: TRBV6-6
abundance: .
len: 13
CDR3nt: TGTGCCAGCAGTTACTCCGGACAGGGGGGCTACACCTTC
CDR3aa: CASSYSGQGGYTF

j_gene: TRBJ2-7
d_gene: TRBD1
v_gene: TRBV6-5
abundance: .
len: 14
CDR3nt: TGTGCCAGCAGTATGGGACAGGGGGCGAGCGAGCAGTACTTC
CDR3aa: CASSMGQGASEQYF

j_gene: TRBJ2-1
d_gene: TRBD2
v_gene: TRBV19
abundance: .
len: 18
CDR3nt: TGTGCCAGTAGTAAGCCGGGACTAGCGGGAGGGCCCCACAATGAGCAGTTCTTC
CDR3aa: CASSKPGLAGGPHNEQFF

j_gene: TRBJ1-1
d_gene: .
v_gene: TRBV10-3
abundance: .
len: 13
CDR3nt: TGTGCCATCAGGGTAGGCGGGCTATCTGAAGCTTTCTTT
CDR3aa: CAIRVGGLSEAFF

j_gene: TRBJ2-7
d_gene: TRBD1
v_gene: TRBV27
abundance: few
len: 16
CDR3nt: TGTGCCAGCAGCACTATGCCGGGACAGGGAACGGGCGAGCAGTACTTC
CDR3aa: CASSTMPGQGTGEQYF

j_gene: TRBJ1-1
d_gene: .
v_gene: TRBV18
abundance: few
len: 14
CDR3nt: TGTGCCAGCTCACCCTTGGGGAGCTCCACTGAAGCTTTCTTT
CDR3aa: CASSPLGSSTEAFF

j_gene: TRBJ2-1
d_gene: .
v_gene: TRBV1
abundance: .
len: 13
CDR3nt: TGCACCAGCAGCCCGCGGGGGGCGAATGAGCAGTTCTTC
CDR3aa: CTSSPRGANEQFF

j_gene: TRBJ2-1
d_gene: .
v_gene: TRBV5-1
abundance: .
len: 13
CDR3nt: TGCGCCAGCAGCTTGGGCGGCGCCGATGAGCAGTTCTTC
CDR3aa: CASSLGGADEQFF

j_gene: TRBJ1-1
d_gene: TRBD1
v_gene: TRBV5-6
abundance: .
len: 15
CDR3nt: TGTGCCAGCAGCTTGGACGGACAGGGGTACACTGAAGCTTTCTTT
CDR3aa: CASSLDGQGYTEAFF

j_gene: TRBJ2-5
d_gene: TRBD1
v_gene: TRBV5-1
abundance: .
len: 15
CDR3nt: TGCGCCAGCAGCATACAGGGGACCCCCCAAGAGACCCAGTACTTC
CDR3aa: CASSIQGTPQETQYF

j_gene: TRBJ1-6
d_gene: .
v_gene: TRBV4-2
abundance: .
len: 16
CDR3nt: TGTGCCAGCAGCCAAGATTTACGACTGATCAATTCACCCCTCCACTTT
CDR3aa: CASSQDLRLINSPLHF

j_gene: TRBJ2-7
d_gene: TRBD2
v_gene: TRBV4-3
abundance: few
len: 18
CDR3nt: TGCGCCAGCAGCCAAGGAAGGTTACTAGCGGGAGCAAGCTACGAGCAGTACTTC
CDR3aa: CASSQGRLLAGASYEQYF

j_gene: TRBJ1-4
d_gene: .
v_gene: TRBV30
abundance: .
len: 15
CDR3nt: TGTGCCTGGAGCAACCTTGGCTTAACTAATGAAAAACTGTTTTTT
CDR3aa: CAWSNLGLTNEKLFF

j_gene: TRBJ1-2
d_gene: .
v_gene: TRBV5-5
abundance: .
len: 14
CDR3nt: TGTGCCAGCAGCTTGGCTCGAGAGCGCTATGGCTACACCTTC
CDR3aa: CASSLARERYGYTF

j_gene: TRBJ1-1
d_gene: .
v_gene: TRBV5-1
abundance: .
len: 14
CDR3nt: TGCGCCAGCAGCTTGGACGGGGATGCCACTGAAGCTTTCTTT
CDR3aa: CASSLDGDATEAFF

j_gene: TRBJ1-6
d_gene: .
v_gene: TRBV6-5
abundance: .
len: 15
CDR3nt: TGTGCCAGCAGTTCACGAATCCAGGAAGGATCACCCCTCCACTTT
CDR3aa: CASSSRIQEGSPLHF

j_gene: TRBJ1-1
d_gene: .
v_gene: TRBV27
abundance: .
len: 13
CDR3nt: TGTGCCAGCAGTTTCCCAGGGGCGGCTGAAGCTTTCTTT
CDR3aa: CASSFPGAAEAFF

j_gene: TRBJ1-3
d_gene: .
v_gene: TRBV3-1/TRBV3-2
abundance: .
len: 15
CDR3nt: TGTGCCAGCAGCCCCAGGGTTGAAACTGGAAACACCATATATTTT
CDR3aa: CASSPRVETGNTIYF

j_gene: TRBJ1-1
d_gene: .
v_gene: TRBV14
abundance: few
len: 13
CDR3nt: TGTGCCAGCAGTATCCAGGGTAACACTGAAGCTTTCTTT
CDR3aa: CASSIQGNTEAFF

j_gene: TRBJ1-6
d_gene: .
v_gene: TRBV2
abundance: .
len: 14
CDR3nt: TGTGCCAGCAGTGAAGTCGGAGGGAATTCACCCCTCCACTTT
CDR3aa: CASSEVGGNSPLHF